One and the same sample provided the 14 T cell receptor beta chains below, sequenced in a study of response to subunit inactivated influenza vaccine. TCRdb recomputed calls from the RT-PCR reads with MiXCR, one row per CDR3 protein. This sample carries some 520,000 distinct CDR3 sequences, approximately 15% of them seen once, and the ten largest clones take 3%. Specimen: CD4+ T cells sorted from PBMCs, collected less than 25 months after vaccination. The receptors come from a man aged 50-75 years who received an inactivated influenza vaccine.

This rearrangement joins TRBV5-1 to TRBJ2-3, with D maybe TRBD2 (7 bases). The CDR3 spans 16 residues. V lost 3 bases and J lost 2, with 16 bases in between. The germline CDR1 and CDR2 sequences are SGHRS and YFSETQ. CDR3 protein: CASSSSAGALTDTQYF. The DNA of the CDR3 is TGCGCCAGCAGCTCCTCGGCGGGGGCCCTCACAGATACGCAGTATTTT.

In its sample, this clonotype was seen a few times. This chain connects TRBV4-3 to TRBJ1-2; D unclear. The length of the CDR3 is 16 residues. V lost 0 bases and J 0 bases, leaving 11 bases between the germline ends. From germline, CDR1 is LGHNA and CDR2 YSLEER. CDR3 loop: CASSQEVGRANYGYTF. In nucleotides, the CDR3 is TGCGCCAGCAGCCAAGAGGTCGGCAGAGCTAACTATGGCTACACCTTC.

This clonotype was counted a few times. The V and J genes are TRBV12-3 or TRBV12-4 and TRBJ2-4, with 10 bases identical to TRBD2. The V segment lost 5 bases and the J segment 9 bases; nucleotides outside the gene matches: 7. The CDR3 is 14 residues long. DNA of the CDR3: TGTGCCAGCAGTCCCACTAGCGGGATGTCCATTCAGTACTTC. Translating it yields CASSPTSGMSIQYF.

The V gene is TRBV10-3, the J gene TRBJ2-2; D is unclear. The ends were cut back, 10 bases at V and 0 bases at J, with 21 bases in the middle. The germline gives CDR1 ENHRY, CDR2 SYGVKD. This CDR3 is 17 amino acids long. The CDR3 nucleotides read TGTGCCACCTCAGTCCCGACAACAGCAACGAACACCGGGGAGCTGTTTTTT. Its translation: CATSVPTTATNTGELFF.

The chain combines TRBV9 with TRBJ2-2; D ambiguous. CDR1 is SGDLS and CDR2 is YYNGEE in the germline V gene. V was cut by 4 bases and J by 5 bases, with 18 bases left in between. The length of the CDR3 is 16 residues. CDR3 region: CASSRTGLVRTGELFF. The CDR3 nucleotides are TGTGCCAGCAGCCGAACCGGGCTAGTCCGAACCGGGGAGCTGTTTTTT.

The chain has TRBV12-3 or TRBV12-4 and TRBJ2-4; D gene uncertain. CDR3 size: 13 residues. V was trimmed by 5 bases and J by 6 bases, leaving 11 bases between them. The CDR3 DNA follows: TGTGCCAGCAGTGCGCGCAGAGGAAACATTCAGTACTTC. Protein product: CASSARRGNIQYF.

This chain connects TRBV5-1 to TRBJ1-4; no firm D call. The CDR3 has 14 amino acids. From germline, CDR1 is SGHRS and CDR2 YFSETQ. V was shortened by 4 bases and J by 6 bases, with 13 bases between the two germline ends. The CDR3 bases are TGCGCCAGCAGCCGTTCGGGCGGGGATGAAAAACTGTTTTTT. Translated, it gives CASSRSGGDEKLFF.

This clonotype occurred a few times. The chain recombines TRBV29-1 with TRBJ2-5, with 9 positions matching TRBD1. Per germline, CDR1 SQVTM and CDR2 ANQGSEA. CDR3 length: 15 residues. With 2 bases clipped from V and 5 bases from J, the junction kept 9 bases outside the gene matches. CDR3 amino acids: CSVERDRASVETQYF. Here the CDR3 DNA reads TGCAGCGTTGAACGGGACAGGGCGTCAGTCGAGACCCAGTACTTC. The complete variable domain, with remaining parts taken from reference TRBV29-1 and TRBJ2-5, reads SAVISQKPSRDICQRGTSLTIQCQVDSQVTMMFWYRQQPGQSLTLIATANQGSEATYESGFVIDKFPISRPNLTFSTLTVSNMSPEDSSIYLCSVERDRASVETQYFGPGTRLLVL.

The CDR3 DNA reads TGTGCCAGCAGCCGGGACAGTCAACCCCAGCATTTT. This codes for CASSRDSQPQHF. J is TRBJ1-5 and V is TRBV7-9; 7 positions match TRBD1. This CDR3 is built from 12 residues. Germline V gene lookup returns CDR1 SEHNR and CDR2 FQNEAQ (reference sequence). Trimming took 5 bases from V and 10 from J; bases not matched to a gene: 5.

The rearrangement links TRBV20-1 to TRBJ2-5; tentatively, D is TRBD2 (5 bases). This CDR3 comprises 13 residues. Trimming cost V 7 bases and J 5 bases, with 17 bases left between them. Germline loops: CDR1 DFQATT, CDR2 SNEGSKA (reference sequence). The CDR3 DNA reads TGCAGTGGCAGCATGGACTTTAAGGAGACCCAGTACTTC. It translates to CSGSMDFKETQYF.

This clonotype showed up just a few times. This chain uses TRBV7-2 with TRBJ2-7; TRBD2 aligns across 13 bases. Unmatched junction bases numbered 7, after V lost 8 bases and J lost 6 bases. The V gene's germline CDR1 is SGHTA and CDR2 FQGNSA. The CDR3 has 14 residues. CDR3 amino acids: CASGLAGASFEQYF. In DNA form, the CDR3 reads TGTGCCAGCGGACTAGCGGGGGCGTCGTTCGAGCAGTACTTC.

This clonotype was seen a single time. The V and J genes are TRBV10-1 and TRBJ1-6; TRBD1 matches at 9 bases. The germline V gene has CDR1 WNHNN and CDR2 SYGVQD (reference sequence). With V trimmed by 6 bases and J by 9 bases, 6 bases remained unmatched. This CDR3 region has 14 residues. CDR3 protein: CASSPGTGSSPLHF. CDR3 bases: TGCGCCAGCAGCCCCGGGACAGGGAGTTCACCCCTCCACTTT.

A few counts support this clonotype. The chain joins TRBV6-5 to TRBJ2-2; D possibly corresponds to TRBD2 (6 bases). The germline CDR1 and CDR2 sequences are MNHEY and SVGAGI. This CDR3 is built from 15 residues. Trimming removed 4 bases at V and 6 bases at J, with 15 bases between. Here the CDR3 reads CASSFDGLKAGELFF. The CDR3 DNA is TGTGCCAGCAGTTTCGATGGACTAAAAGCCGGGGAGCTGTTTTTT.

In this sample, this clonotype turned up a few times. The chain has TRBV9 and TRBJ2-1; no clear D. The CDR3 is made up of 15 amino acids. The V and J ends lost 4 bases and 9 bases respectively, with 20 bases between them. Germline V gives CDR1 SGDLS, CDR2 YYNGEE. The CDR3 nucleotides are TGTGCCAGCAGCCCGAGTAGTCGGTCACCGGTTGAGCAGTTCTTC. This gives the protein CASSPSSRSPVEQFF.